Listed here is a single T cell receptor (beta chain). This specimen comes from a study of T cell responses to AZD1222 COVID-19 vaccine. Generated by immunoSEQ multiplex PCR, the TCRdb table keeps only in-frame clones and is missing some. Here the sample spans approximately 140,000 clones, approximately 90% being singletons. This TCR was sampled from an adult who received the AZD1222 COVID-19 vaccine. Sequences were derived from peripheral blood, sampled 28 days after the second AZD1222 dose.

This chain's CDR3 is CAVQGVYGYTF. The CDR3 bases are TGTGCCGTACAAGGGGTGTATGGCTACACCTTC. The chain joins TRBV19 to TRBJ1-2, with D possibly matching TRBD1 (5 bases). CDR3 size: 11 residues. Germline CDR1 reads LNHDA; CDR2 reads SQIVND (reference sequence). Trimming left V 11 bases short and J 5 bases short, with 12 bases between. The full variable domain, with the rest looked up from reference TRBV19 and TRBJ1-2, is DGGITQSPKYLFRKEGQNVTLSCEQNLNHDAMYWYRQDPGQGLRLIYYSQIVNDFQKGDIAEGYSVSREKKESFPLTVTSAQKNPTAFYLCAVQGVYGYTFGSGTRLTVV.